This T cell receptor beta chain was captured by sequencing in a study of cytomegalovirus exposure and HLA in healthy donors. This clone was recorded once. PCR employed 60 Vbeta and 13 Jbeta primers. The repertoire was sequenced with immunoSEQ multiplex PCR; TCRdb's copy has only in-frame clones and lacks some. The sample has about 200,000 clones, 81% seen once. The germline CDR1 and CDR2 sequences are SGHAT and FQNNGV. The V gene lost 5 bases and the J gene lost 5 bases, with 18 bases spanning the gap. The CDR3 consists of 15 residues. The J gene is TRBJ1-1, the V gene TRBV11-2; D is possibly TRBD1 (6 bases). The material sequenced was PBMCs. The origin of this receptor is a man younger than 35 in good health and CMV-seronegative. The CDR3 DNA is TGTGCCAGCAGCGGTCGTTCGGGGGGCTGGACTGAAGCTTTCTTT. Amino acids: CASSGRSGGWTEAFF.